These 8 T cell receptor beta chains originate from one sample sequenced in a study of cytomegalovirus exposure and HLA in healthy donors. The PCR was carried out with 60 Vbeta primers and 13 Jbeta primers. Some clones are missing from TCRdb's copy, which holds only in-frame ones; the method was immunoSEQ multiplex PCR. In the table there are 130,000 to 150,000 clones, roughly 80% of which are singletons. Specimen: PBMCs. These receptors all come from a woman aged 35 to 49 in good health and CMV-seropositive.

The V gene is TRBV27, the J gene TRBJ1-6, with TRBD1 as a possible D gene (6 bases). The ends were cut back, 2 bases at V and 6 bases at J, with 11 bases in the middle. CDR1 and CDR2 from the germline V gene are MNHEY and SMNVEV (reference sequence). The CDR3 sequence is 15 residues long. The CDR3: CASSLGTRINSPLHF. As DNA, the CDR3 is TGTGCCAGCAGTTTAGGGACACGAATTAATTCACCCCTCCACTTT.

This clone came up a few times. The chain recombines TRBV5-1 with TRBJ2-7; TRBD1 agrees at 7 bases. The ends lost 0 bases at V and 3 bases at J; junction bases unmatched: 0. The CDR3 is 13 amino acids. Germline V CDR1 and CDR2: SGHRS, YFSETQ. The CDR3 is CASSLDRGYEQYF. The DNA of the CDR3 is TGCGCCAGCAGCTTGGACAGGGGCTACGAGCAGTACTTC.

This chain joins TRBV7-6 and TRBJ1-2; 7 positions agree with TRBD1. This CDR3 has 14 residues. J was trimmed by 7 bases and V by 1 base; bases with no gene match: 6. Germline V CDR1 and CDR2: SGHVS, FNYEAQ. The CDR3 sequence: CASSLGQGVAGYTF. The DNA of the CDR3 is TGTGCCAGCAGCTTAGGACAGGGAGTCGCTGGCTACACCTTC.

This clone was observed a single time. This specimen includes other DNA sequences encoding the same CDR3. This sequence joins TRBV9 and TRBJ1-2; TRBD1 matches at 12 bases. This CDR3 contains 14 residues. In germline, CDR1 is SGDLS, CDR2 YYNGEE. With 0 bases clipped from V and 8 bases from J, the junction kept 2 bases outside the gene matches. Written as DNA, the CDR3 is TGTGCCAGCAGCGTAGGGGACAGGGGGCAGGGCTACACCTTC. Protein sequence: CASSVGDRGQGYTF.

This clone was seen a few times. The J gene is TRBJ1-2, the V gene TRBV4-1; 8 nucleotides align to TRBD1. The CDR3 is 14 amino acids. The V gene's germline CDR1 is MGHRA and CDR2 YSYEKL. Trimming cost V 3 bases and J 8 bases; bases outside gene matches: 8. DNA for the CDR3: TGCGCCAGCAGCCAGAAGGACAGGGATCGGGGCTACACCTTC. As protein: CASSQKDRDRGYTF.

This clone was seen a handful of times. The V and J genes are TRBV28 and TRBJ1-2, with TRBD1 identical over 8 bases. Per the germline V gene, CDR1 is MDHEN and CDR2 is SYDVKM. The junction had 3 bases not matched to a gene; V was cut back by 3 bases and J by 3 bases. The length of the CDR3 is 14 residues. The CDR3 is CASSFRGRHYGYTF. CDR3 in DNA: TGTGCCAGCAGTTTCAGGGGGCGTCACTATGGCTACACCTTC.

The V and J genes are TRBV9 and TRBJ1-5, with 11 bases fitting TRBD1. The CDR3 has 15 residues. The V segment lost 3 bases and the J segment 5 bases; nucleotides outside the gene matches: 4. The germline V gene has CDR1 SGDLS and CDR2 YYNGEE. Here the CDR3 reads CASSAGQGVYQPQHF. CDR3 DNA: TGTGCCAGCAGCGCGGGACAGGGGGTGTATCAGCCCCAGCATTTT.

This sequence joins TRBV4-2 and TRBJ2-2; 7 nucleotides agree with TRBD2. Germline V lookup: CDR1 LGHNA, CDR2 YNFKEQ. V lost 2 bases to trimming and J lost 5 bases; unmatched junction nucleotides: 2. The CDR3 runs to 14 residues. The CDR3 bases are TGTGCCAGCAGCCAACCCGGGGGGACCGGGGAGCTGTTTTTT. Its protein is CASSQPGGTGELFF.